Each of the 3 T cell receptor beta chains below was sequenced from the same sample in a study of patients and donors after allogeneic stem cell transplantation. TCRdb re-called the RT-PCR reads through MiXCR, storing one row per CDR3 protein. The repertoire holds some 960,000 distinct CDR3 sequences, with roughly 17% as singletons. The sample consisted of blood, either unsorted or a sorted T cell fraction (not recorded which). The receptors shown here come from a human donor who was either an allogeneic HSCT recipient or a stem cell or donor lymphocyte infusion donor (not recorded which). It is not recorded whose cells these are; they may come from a transplant donor.

The chain recombines TRBV3-1 with TRBJ2-3, with D perhaps TRBD2 (6 bases). Per germline, CDR1 LGHDT and CDR2 YNNKEL (reference sequence). V lost 1 base to trimming and J lost 0 bases, with 8 bases between them. The CDR3 spans 15 residues. CDR3 amino acids: CASSQGGASTDTQYF. The DNA of the CDR3 is TGTGCCAGCAGCCAAGGCGGGGCCAGCACAGATACGCAGTATTTT.

This clonotype was picked up a small number of times. The rearrangement links TRBV20-1 to TRBJ2-3; tentative D call: TRBD1 (7 bases). The CDR3 contains 15 residues. The germline gives CDR1 DFQATT, CDR2 SNEGSKA (reference sequence). Trimming stripped 3 bases from V and 4 bases from J, with 17 bases between. The CDR3 DNA follows: TGCAGTGCTAGGGGGTTCGGAGGGGGCCCAGATACGCAGTATTTT. Amino acids: CSARGFGGGPDTQYF.

In its sample, this clonotype was seen a few times. Here the CDR3 DNA reads TGTGCCAGCAGTCCCTTTCTAGTTCCTAGCACAGATACGCAGTATTTT. Amino acids: CASSPFLVPSTDTQYF. The chain employs TRBV12-3 or TRBV12-4 and TRBJ2-3; no definite D call. V was shortened by 5 bases and J by 0 bases, with 15 bases between the two germline ends. There are 16 residues in the CDR3.